The source of this T cell receptor (beta chain) is a study of shared clonotypes between healthy human individuals. Study-level findings and limits: Exclusively blood specimens were collected; tissue repertoires likely differ.

In the case of this clone: The antigen remains undetermined.

Trimming took 3 bases from V and 3 from J; bases not matched to a gene: 5. Germline CDR1 is LNHDA and CDR2 is SQIVND (reference sequence). There are 16 residues in the CDR3. Only Caucasian adults living in Nashville, Tennessee served as donors. In unsorted samples, genomic DNA was obtained using around 100 million PBMCs. Generated by immunoSEQ multiplex PCR, the TCRdb table keeps only in-frame clones and is missing some. In the table there are 530,000 or so clones, 60% to 80% of which are singletons. This chain uses TRBV19 with TRBJ2-3, with 11 bases that match TRBD1. The specimen sequenced was PBMCs. The TCR originated in a woman aged 40 to 50 in good health. Some clones in this sample may be carry-over from other donors' samples. Here the CDR3 reads CASSMIGTGGTDTQYF. In nucleotides, the CDR3 is TGTGCCAGTAGTATGATCGGGACAGGGGGGACAGATACGCAGTATTTT.